The rows below give T cell receptor beta chains drawn from one sample of a study of post-analysis software for immune sequencing data. TCRdb reprocessed the PCR reads via MiXCR and lists one record per CDR3 protein. The profile shows hundreds of thousands of distinct CDR3 sequences, around 27% of them singletons. The sequenced sample was blood. These receptors were collected from a girl under 18 with multiple sclerosis. CDR3s include the opening cysteine and the closing phenylalanine or tryptophan. D genes are given only for firm matches. Not every row has a clone size; where given, it reads once, few, many or a size class.

- TRBJ2-7 TRBV3-1 TRBD2 CASSQEGTSGSLHEQYF TGTGCCAGCAGCCAAGAAGGCACTAGCGGGAGTCTACACGAGCAGTACTTC
few TRBJ2-7 TRBV20-1 TRBD2 CSAIIGRADYNEQYF TGCAGTGCCATCATCGGGAGGGCCGACTACAATGAGCAGTACTTC
- TRBJ2-5 TRBV7-7 - CASSFGGAGEQYF TGTGCCAGCAGCTTCGGTGGGGCTGGTGAGCAGTACTTC
few TRBJ2-4 TRBV29-1 - CSVTLDGLAKNIQYF TGCAGCGTTACTTTGGACGGACTAGCCAAAAACATTCAGTACTTC
few TRBJ2-5 TRBV12-3/TRBV12-4 - CASRAQETQYF TGTGCCAGCAGGGCTCAAGAGACCCAGTACTTC
few TRBJ1-2 TRBV4-3 - CASSLRGGANYGYTF TGCGCCAGCAGCCTCAGGGGCGGGGCTAACTATGGCTACACCTTC
- TRBJ2-7 TRBV12-3/TRBV12-4 TRBD2 CASSLGEGMDNYEQYF TGTGCCAGCAGTTTGGGGGAGGGTATGGACAACTACGAGCAGTACTTC
- TRBJ2-5 TRBV28 TRBD1 CASSRDRVGKTQYF TGTGCCAGCAGCCGGGACAGGGTAGGAAAGACCCAGTACTTC
- TRBJ2-7 TRBV20-1 TRBD1 CSARIGQGVYEQYF TGCAGTGCTAGGATCGGACAGGGGGTCTACGAGCAGTACTTC
- TRBJ1-2 TRBV7-2 - CASSSATLSNYGYTF TGTGCCAGCAGTTCGGCTACGCTCTCAAACTATGGCTACACCTTC
- TRBJ2-7 TRBV25-1 - CASGGPGGDEQYF TGTGCCAGCGGGGGGCCTGGTGGTGACGAGCAGTACTTC
- TRBJ2-4 TRBV20-1 - CSARAAVFGGNIQYF TGCAGTGCCCGCGCCGCCGTTTTCGGGGGAAACATTCAGTACTTC
- TRBJ2-3 TRBV6-6 TRBD2 CASSYSGREGTDTQYF TGTGCCAGCAGTTACTCGGGGCGGGAGGGCACAGATACGCAGTATTTT
few TRBJ2-1 TRBV27 TRBD1 CASSLAVTGGLWDEQFF TGTGCCAGCAGTTTAGCAGTGACAGGGGGCCTTTGGGATGAGCAGTTCTTC
- TRBJ2-1 TRBV2 - CASSEKVFGRRVDEQFF TGTGCCAGCAGTGAGAAGGTTTTCGGCCGCCGGGTAGATGAGCAGTTCTTC
- TRBJ2-5 TRBV4-2 - CASSHGDEETQYF TGTGCCAGCAGCCATGGAGACGAAGAGACCCAGTACTTC
few TRBJ2-3 TRBV20-1 TRBD1 CSASQGVDTQYF TGCAGTGCTAGCCAGGGGGTAGATACGCAGTATTTT
few TRBJ2-1 TRBV20-1 - CSAPMKLDRNEQFF TGCAGTGCTCCAATGAAACTAGACCGGAATGAGCAGTTCTTC
- TRBJ2-3 TRBV27 - CASSLGSPPDTQYF TGTGCCAGCAGTTTGGGTAGCCCACCAGATACGCAGTATTTT
- TRBJ2-1 TRBV5-1 - CASSWGLRAGRSYNEQCF TGCGCCAGCAGCTGGGGACTCCGAGCGGGCCGCTCCTACAATGAGCAGTGCTTC
- TRBJ2-5 TRBV12-5 - CASGRDIQETQYF TGTGCTAGTGGTAGGGACATACAAGAGACCCAGTACTTC
- TRBJ2-7 TRBV5-1 - CASSQGYYEQYF TGCGCCAGCAGTCAGGGGTACTACGAGCAGTACTTC
- TRBJ2-1 TRBV28 - CASSLEGLYSNNEQFF TGTGCCAGCAGTTTAGAGGGGCTCTATTCCAACAATGAGCAGTTCTTC
- TRBJ1-2 TRBV2 - CASSLPDRTLYGYTF TGTGCCAGCAGTCTCCCGGACAGAACTCTCTATGGCTACACCTTC
- TRBJ2-1 TRBV7-9 TRBD2 CASSPPGAGGSNEQFF TGTGCCAGCAGCCCCCCCGGAGCGGGGGGGAGTAATGAGCAGTTCTTC
few TRBJ1-2 TRBV5-5 - CASSHGGVRLPLGYTF TGTGCCAGCAGCCACGGGGGAGTACGGCTCCCCCTTGGCTACACCTTC
- TRBJ2-1 TRBV29-1 TRBD2 CSVGWTSNEQFF TGCAGCGTTGGCTGGACTAGTAATGAGCAGTTCTTC
- TRBJ1-6 TRBV11-2 - CAVGVLMNSPLHF TGTGCCGTAGGGGTCCTGATGAATTCACCCCTCCACTTT
few TRBJ2-1 TRBV12-3/TRBV12-4 TRBD2 CASSFLSSGTAWNEQFF TGTGCCAGCAGTTTCTTGTCTAGCGGGACCGCTTGGAATGAGCAGTTCTTC
- TRBJ2-7 TRBV7-2 - CASSLEGLSYNEQYF TGTGCCAGCAGCTTAGAGGGGCTCTCCTACAATGAGCAGTACTTC
few TRBJ2-6 TRBV6-5 - CASNSRGGRIAGANVLTF TGTGCCAGCAATTCACGTGGGGGGCGAATCGCTGGGGCCAACGTCCTGACTTTC
- TRBJ1-2 TRBV29-1 - CIALGHLNYGYTF TGCATCGCCCTGGGACACCTAAACTATGGCTACACCTTC
- TRBJ1-2 TRBV28 - CTSSFTLYGYTF TGTACCAGCAGTTTCACCCTCTATGGCTACACCTTC
few TRBJ1-2 TRBV2 - CASWGAEFDGYTF TGTGCCAGTTGGGGGGCGGAATTTGATGGCTACACCTTC
- TRBJ1-5 TRBV6-2/TRBV6-3 TRBD1 CASSSHWGQGDQPQHF TGTGCCAGCAGTTCCCACTGGGGACAGGGGGATCAGCCCCAGCATTTT
few TRBJ2-5 TRBV28 - CASRLAPYQETQYF TGTGCCAGCAGATTAGCTCCGTACCAAGAGACCCAGTACTTC
- TRBJ2-7 TRBV5-1 TRBD2 CASSLQTSLSPNEQYF TGCGCCAGCAGCTTACAGACTAGCTTGTCCCCCAATGAGCAGTACTTC
many TRBJ1-5 TRBV28 TRBD1 CASSPQDRTSNQPQHF TGTGCCAGCAGTCCCCAGGACAGGACTAGCAATCAGCCCCAGCATTTT
many TRBJ2-7 TRBV6-5 TRBD2 CASSAGTSGYEQYF TGTGCCAGCAGCGCCGGGACTAGCGGCTACGAGCAGTACTTC
- TRBJ1-4 TRBV6-1 - CASSVKGRLLEKLFF TGTGCCAGCAGTGTCAAGGGGCGGTTGCTCGAAAAACTGTTTTTT
- TRBJ2-5 TRBV7-9 - CASSPPGGDRYNEQYF TGTGCCAGCAGTCCGCCCGGCGGGGACCGCTACAATGAGCAGTACTTC
- TRBJ1-5 TRBV20-1 - CSARAGDQPQHF TGCAGTGCTAGAGCCGGGGACCAGCCCCAGCATTTT
few TRBJ1-4 TRBV7-2 - CASSGNTGLGEKLFF TGTGCCAGCAGCGGAAACACAGGGTTGGGTGAAAAACTGTTTTTT
- TRBJ2-2 TRBV11-2 - CASSFRGGGNTGELFF TGTGCCAGCAGCTTCCGGGGAGGGGGCAACACCGGGGAGCTGTTTTTT
- TRBJ2-3 TRBV27 - CASNDRILSTDTQYF TGTGCCAGCAACGACAGGATCCTCTCCACAGATACGCAGTATTTT
many TRBJ2-1 TRBV9 - CASSVSVAAYNEQFF TGTGCCAGCAGCGTATCAGTAGCGGCGTACAATGAGCAGTTCTTC
- TRBJ2-3 TRBV15 TRBD1 CATNRDRSTDTQYF TGTGCCACCAACCGGGACAGAAGCACAGATACGCAGTATTTT
- TRBJ2-1 TRBV7-2 TRBD2 CASNFTGTSHYNEQFF TGTGCCAGCAACTTCACCGGGACTAGCCACTACAATGAGCAGTTCTTC
many TRBJ2-6 TRBV20-1 - CSARAGSSGANVLTF TGCAGTGCTAGAGCGGGGAGCTCTGGGGCCAACGTCCTGACTTTC
few TRBJ1-5 TRBV5-6 - CASSFSTVSNQPQHF TGTGCCAGCAGCTTTTCGACCGTTAGCAATCAGCCCCAGCATTTT
many TRBJ2-5 TRBV12-3/TRBV12-4 TRBD1 CASSTGQQETQYF TGTGCCAGCAGTACGGGACAGCAAGAGACCCAGTACTTC
- TRBJ2-7 TRBV7-2 TRBD2 CASSGGLARFDEQYF TGTGCCAGCAGCGGGGGACTAGCGAGATTTGACGAGCAGTACTTC
- TRBJ2-7 TRBV9 - CASSVVGVSYEQYF TGTGCCAGCAGCGTAGTAGGAGTCTCCTACGAGCAGTACTTC
few TRBJ2-5 TRBV21-1 - CASSNGRVETQYF TGTGCCAGCAGCAACGGTCGGGTGGAGACCCAGTACTTC
few TRBJ2-3 TRBV5-1 TRBD2 CASMSGGRTDTQYF TGCGCCAGCATGAGCGGGGGGCGCACAGATACGCAGTATTTT